One and the same sample provided the 17 T cell receptor beta chains below, sequenced in a study of shared clonotypes between healthy human individuals. The table came from immunoSEQ multiplex PCR; TCRdb's copy has only in-frame clones and leaves some out. The data contain about 2.1 million clones, just under 95% of them singletons. Terminally differentiated effector memory CD45RA+ cells were left out of the naive CD8 fraction, which was CD45RO-negative and positively selected for CCR7. Specimen: naive CD8+ T cells from PBMCs. These receptors were taken from a man between 18 and 29 years old in good health. Some clones in this sample may be carry-over from other donors' samples.

The chain carries TRBV9 and TRBJ2-5, with no clear D. V lost 4 bases and J 1 base, leaving 17 bases between the germline ends. CDR1 SGDLS and CDR2 YYNGEE come from the germline V gene. The CDR3 extends over 16 amino acids. CDR3 sequence (DNA): TGTGCCAGCAGCAAAATCCCCGGCAGGACCCAAGAGACCCAGTACTTC. Its translation is CASSKIPGRTQETQYF.

The chain joins TRBV19 to TRBJ2-5; D remains unclear. The V and J ends lost 7 bases and 0 bases respectively, with 9 bases between them. The CDR3 extends over 13 amino acids. Germline lookup yields CDR1 LNHDA and CDR2 SQIVND (reference sequence). The CDR3 here is CASTHRNQETQYF. The CDR3 DNA is TGTGCCAGTACCCACAGAAACCAAGAGACCCAGTACTTC.

In this sample, this clone turned up once. The rearrangement joins TRBV5-1 to TRBJ2-1, with 12 bases identical to TRBD1. The length of the CDR3 is 16 residues. J lost 8 bases, V lost 5 bases, and 11 bases had no gene match. The V gene's germline CDR1 is SGHRS and CDR2 YFSETQ. The CDR3 nucleotides are TGCGCCAGCAGGGCTAGGGACAGGGGGCAAAGTGATGAGCAGTTCTTC. This gives the protein CASRARDRGQSDEQFF.

The chain couples TRBV11-2 to TRBJ2-2; D is ambiguous. Per the germline V gene, CDR1 is SGHAT and CDR2 is FQNNGV. The V and J ends lost 2 bases and 3 bases respectively, with 16 bases between them. CDR3 size: 17 residues. The CDR3 here is CASSLWVAEAYTGELFF. In nucleotides, the CDR3 is TGTGCCAGCAGCTTATGGGTGGCCGAGGCTTACACCGGGGAGCTGTTTTTT. The variable domain in full, completed from reference TRBV11-2 and TRBJ2-2, reads EAGVAQSPRYKIIEKRQSVAFWCNPISGHATLYWYQQILGQGPKLLIQFQNNGVVDDSQLPKDRFSAERLKGVDSTLKIQPAKLEDSAVYLCASSLWVAEAYTGELFFGEGSRLTVL.

The V call is TRBV4-1, the J call TRBJ1-2; D is ambiguous. V was shortened by 0 bases and J by 2 bases, with 10 bases between the two germline ends. This CDR3 spans 15 amino acids. Germline CDR1 is MGHRA and CDR2 is YSYEKL. In DNA, the CDR3 is TGCGCCAGCAGCCAAGAGGTTACGACAAACTATGGCTACACCTTC. This translates into CASSQEVTTNYGYTF.

The chain carries TRBV28 and TRBJ2-1; 9 nucleotides match TRBD2. The CDR3 has 14 amino acids. V lost 3 bases and J lost 14; bases outside the gene matches: 11. Per the germline V gene, CDR1 is MDHEN and CDR2 is SYDVKM. The CDR3 DNA follows: TGTGCCAGCAGTTTTGCGGGAGGGTTCATAGGGGAGTTCTTC. Protein product: CASSFAGGFIGEFF.

V is TRBV10-3 and J is TRBJ1-2; D not resolved. Germline loops: CDR1 ENHRY, CDR2 SYGVKD. The ends were cut back, 8 bases at V and 4 bases at J, with 8 bases in the middle. This CDR3 spans 11 amino acids. CDR3 coding DNA: TGTGCCATCGAGGCGGTCTATGGCTACACCTTC. Amino acid sequence: CAIEAVYGYTF.

The sample holds one count of this clone. The chain couples TRBV13 to TRBJ2-7; no clear D. V was shortened by 4 bases and J by 2 bases, with 18 bases between the two germline ends. This CDR3 contains 16 residues. Per the germline V gene, CDR1 is PRHDT and CDR2 is FYEKMQ (reference sequence). CDR3 residues: CASSSRMGRLAYEQYF. The CDR3, as DNA: TGTGCCAGCAGCTCCCGGATGGGCAGGCTTGCCTACGAGCAGTACTTC.

The chain is built from TRBV6-1 and TRBJ2-2; TRBD2 agrees at 9 bases. The CDR3 extends over 17 amino acids. V shed 2 bases, J shed 0 bases, and the junction held 4 bases outside the gene matches. Germline V gives CDR1 MNHNS, CDR2 SASEGT. CDR3 region: CASSERTSVTNTGELFF. CDR3 sequence (DNA): TGTGCCAGCAGTGAAAGGACTAGCGTAACGAACACCGGGGAGCTGTTTTTT.

As to this clone: Different DNA sequences within this sample yield the same CDR3. The rearrangement uses TRBV7-9 and TRBJ2-3; possibly TRBD1 for D (6 bases). V gave up 1 base and J gave up 3 bases, with 11 bases separating them. The CDR3 is 15 amino acids. Germline values: CDR1 SEHNR, CDR2 FQNEAQ (reference sequence). CDR3 sequence (DNA): TGTGCCAGCAGCTTAGGGGGGCTCGGTACAGATACGCAGTATTTT. Residues: CASSLGGLGTDTQYF.

This sequence joins TRBV7-9 and TRBJ2-3, with unresolved D. The CDR3 covers 14 residues. V was clipped by 1 base and J by 0 bases, with 5 bases between them. The germline V gene encodes CDR1 SEHNR and CDR2 FQNEAQ (reference sequence). Here the CDR3 DNA reads TGTGCCAGCAGCTTAGTGGACAGCACAGATACGCAGTATTTT. Translation gives CASSLVDSTDTQYF.

The chain employs TRBV7-9 and TRBJ2-1; 9 bases fit TRBD2. The CDR3 totals 16 residues. J gave up 3 bases and V 4 bases, and 7 bases lay outside the gene matches. Germline assignment: CDR1 SEHNR and CDR2 FQNEAQ (reference sequence). CDR3 coding DNA: TGTGCCAGCAGCTCCGGGGTAGCGGGGGACTACAATGAGCAGTTCTTC. It encodes CASSSGVAGDYNEQFF.

V usage is TRBV18 and J usage is TRBJ2-7, with a possible D match to TRBD1 (5 bases). This CDR3 spans 13 amino acids. Germline V gene sequence: CDR1 KGHSH, CDR2 LQKENI. V was shortened by 3 bases and J by 3 bases, with 9 bases between the two germline ends. Here the CDR3 DNA reads TGTGCCAGCTCACCTGTAACAGGCTACGAGCAGTACTTC. Protein product: CASSPVTGYEQYF.

The chain has TRBV4-1 and TRBJ2-2, with D maybe TRBD2 (5 bases). V gave up 4 bases and J gave up 4 bases, with 10 bases separating them. Per the germline V gene, CDR1 is MGHRA and CDR2 is YSYEKL. The CDR3 has 14 amino acids. The CDR3 DNA reads TGCGCCAGCAGCCCCAGTGCGGGCACCGGGGAGCTGTTTTTT. Translating it yields CASSPSAGTGELFF.

The V call is TRBV7-9, the J call TRBJ2-7, with TRBD1 matching over 7 bases. J lost 4 bases, V lost 0 bases, and 9 bases had no gene match. CDR1 is SEHNR, CDR2 FQNEAQ, per germline (reference sequence). The CDR3 is made up of 16 amino acids. CDR3 sequence (DNA): TGTGCCAGCAGCTTAGCCCCGAACAGGGGCGGGTACGAGCAGTACTTC. This encodes CASSLAPNRGGYEQYF.

This chain joins TRBV11-3 and TRBJ2-1; D possibly corresponds to TRBD1 (5 bases). Germline lookup yields CDR1 SGHNT and CDR2 YENEEA. The length of the CDR3 is 16 residues. Trimming took off 3 bases at V and 0 bases at J, with 12 bases between the two ends. CDR3 amino acids: CASSLGPRASYNEQFF. The CDR3 DNA is TGTGCCAGCAGCTTGGGGCCCCGGGCCTCCTACAATGAGCAGTTCTTC.

This chain uses TRBV7-3 with TRBJ2-3; D gene uncertain. Trimming took off 1 base at V and 1 base at J, with 12 bases between the two ends. CDR3 length: 16 residues. CDR1 SGHTA and CDR2 FQGTGA come from the germline V gene. The DNA for the CDR3 is TGTGCCAGCAGCTTAAACGGAAGATGGGGCACAGATACGCAGTATTTT. Its translation is CASSLNGRWGTDTQYF.